The clone carrying this T cell receptor beta chain has ten or more counts. The target antigen is unknown. The data stem from a study of neurological immune-mediated disorders. Findings and caveats of the study: Private repertoires in all groups were suggested, as expanded clones shared no CDR3 amino acid sequences across subjects. One related-CDR3 cluster, identified by phylogenetic grouping, held the repertoires of 18 of 34 multiple sclerosis patients and was a possible signature.

The V gene lost 6 bases and the J gene lost 6 bases, with 18 bases spanning the gap. This CDR3 comprises 15 residues. The unsorted libraries had their origin in 2 million PBMCs stored at -80 C. Synthesis of cDNA was performed by 5'RACE using 10-nucleotide random UMIs. TCRdb recomputed calls from the 5' RACE reads with MiXCR, one row per CDR3 protein. This sample yields tens of thousands of distinct CDR3 sequences, of which around 2.6% are seen a single time; about 1.1% belongs to the top ten. Sequencing was done on a sample of PBMCs. The TCR originated in a woman aged 25-40 years with multiple sclerosis. The chain has TRBV12-3 or TRBV12-4 and TRBJ2-4; TRBD2 is a possible D gene (6 bases). CDR3 coding DNA: TGTGCCAGCAGCACTAATAGGGAGGTTGGAAACATTCAGTACTTC. This sequence encodes CASSTNREVGNIQYF.